This T cell receptor (beta chain) is from a study of blood T cells in healthy people across ages. In terms of origin and age, donors were healthy Caucasian individuals from Russia aged 6 to 90. Approximately 10 milliliters was the volume of peripheral blood drawn from each donor. Through a sample-barcoded 5' primer and a J-beta primer mix, a second PCR was run for about 6 to 12 cycles. TCRdb ran MiXCR on the 5' RACE reads and lists one entry per CDR3 protein. The table lists about 1.5 million distinct CDR3 sequences, less than 45% of them singletons. J gave up 8 bases and V 2 bases, and 12 bases lay outside the gene matches. The CDR3 is 16 residues long. Germline CDR1 reads MGHDK; CDR2 reads SYGVNS.

The V gene is TRBV25-1, the J gene TRBJ1-2, with 9 positions matching TRBD1. The TCR sequence derives from a woman aged 18-29 years in good health. The material sequenced was blood. This chain's CDR3 is CASSEVIGGQGHGYTF. Written as DNA, the CDR3 is TGTGCCAGCAGTGAAGTAATAGGCGGACAGGGGCACGGCTACACCTTC.